These T cell receptor beta chains were read from a single sample in a study of T cells in Graves' hyperthyroidism and ophthalmopathy. TCRdb itself ran the multiplex PCR reads through MiXCR, one entry per CDR3 protein. Altogether about 640,000 distinct CDR3 sequences are present, roughly 15% being singletons, with the ten largest covering approximately 12%. The sequenced sample was blood. Receptor source: a woman in her forties or fifties with Graves' ophthalmopathy. CDR3s include the opening cysteine and the closing phenylalanine or tryptophan. The D gene is left open where the match is weak. The size field is filled for only some rows; it gives once, few, many or a size class.

V: TRBV10-3
D: TRBD2
length: 16
size: few
J: TRBJ2-7
CDR3: CAISEGGRAGFREQYF
DNA: TGTGCCATCAGTGAGGGGGGGAGGGCTGGATTTCGCGAGCAGTACTTC

V: TRBV6-6
D: TRBD2
length: 18
size: many
J: TRBJ2-3
CDR3: CASSYSKGVSGRSDTQYF
DNA: TGTGCCAGCAGTTACTCGAAAGGTGTTAGCGGGAGGTCGGATACGCAGTATTTT

V: TRBV27
D: NA
length: 14
size: many
J: TRBJ2-2
CDR3: CASSLWENTGELFF
DNA: TGTGCCAGCAGTTTATGGGAGAACACCGGGGAGCTGTTTTTT

V: TRBV28
D: NA
length: 14
size: many
J: TRBJ2-5
CDR3: CASRVTSVGETQYF
DNA: TGTGCCAGCAGAGTTACTAGTGTCGGCGAGACCCAGTACTTC

V: TRBV5-1
D: TRBD2
length: 17
size: many
J: TRBJ2-1
CDR3: CASSLGTSGLGFNEQFF
DNA: TGCGCCAGCAGCTTGGGGACTAGCGGCTTAGGTTTCAATGAGCAGTTCTTC

V: TRBV28
D: TRBD2
length: 19
size: once
J: TRBJ2-1
CDR3: CASSEPGLAGGYSYNEQFF
DNA: TGTGCCAGCAGCGAGCCGGGACTAGCGGGAGGCTACTCCTACAATGAGCAGTTCTTC

V: TRBV6-1
D: NA
length: 14
size: many
J: TRBJ1-1
CDR3: CASNRDGMNTEAFF
DNA: TGTGCCAGCAATCGGGACGGAATGAACACTGAAGCTTTCTTT

V: TRBV6-1
D: NA
length: 20
size: many
J: TRBJ2-1
CDR3: CASSSRTGGSRTSGYNEQFF
DNA: TGTGCCAGCAGCTCAAGGACAGGGGGCAGCAGGACTAGCGGATACAATGAGCAGTTCTTC

V: TRBV7-2
D: NA
length: 15
size: many
J: TRBJ2-1
CDR3: CASSATGGKAWSQFF
DNA: TGTGCCAGCAGCGCAACTGGAGGGAAGGCGTGGTCGCAGTTCTTC

V: TRBV2
D: NA
length: 12
size: many
J: TRBJ2-3
CDR3: CASSKGTDTQYF
DNA: TGTGCCAGCAGTAAGGGTACAGATACGCAGTATTTT

V: TRBV20-1
D: NA
length: 19
size: NA
J: TRBJ2-4
CDR3: CSARDLPNGGVVAKNIQYF
DNA: TGCAGTGCTAGAGATTTACCCAATGGAGGGGTCGTGGCCAAAAACATTCAGTACTTC

V: TRBV30
D: TRBD2
length: 14
size: many
J: TRBJ2-7
CDR3: CAWSVSSGNYEQYF
DNA: TGTGCCTGGAGTGTGTCTAGCGGGAACTACGAGCAGTACTTC

V: TRBV6-4
D: NA
length: 14
size: NA
J: TRBJ2-2
CDR3: CASRPTRETGELFF
DNA: TGTGCCAGCAGACCGACTAGAGAGACCGGGGAGCTGTTTTTT

V: TRBV28
D: NA
length: 15
size: many
J: TRBJ2-6
CDR3: CASSLQTSGANVLTF
DNA: TGTGCCAGCAGTTTGCAAACTTCTGGGGCCAACGTCCTGACTTTC

V: TRBV18
D: TRBD1
length: 15
size: many
J: TRBJ2-7
CDR3: CASSPRQGYNYEQYF
DNA: TGTGCCAGCTCACCTAGACAGGGTTACAACTACGAGCAGTACTTC

V: TRBV19
D: NA
length: 16
size: NA
J: TRBJ2-2
CDR3: CASSIDRGGWTGELFF
DNA: TGTGCCAGTAGTATAGATCGCGGCGGTTGGACCGGGGAGCTGTTTTTT

V: TRBV7-2
D: NA
length: 15
size: many
J: TRBJ2-7
CDR3: CASSLLQGRLGEQYF
DNA: TGTGCCAGCAGCTTACTACAGGGTAGATTGGGGGAGCAGTACTTC

V: TRBV7-2
D: NA
length: 14
size: many
J: TRBJ2-5
CDR3: CASSLAELETVQYF
DNA: TGTGCCAGCAGCTTAGCGGAGTTAGAAACGGTCCAGTACTTC

V: TRBV6-2/TRBV6-3
D: NA
length: 11
size: few
J: TRBJ2-1
CDR3: CASSTRREQFF
DNA: TGTGCCAGCAGTACCCGTAGGGAGCAGTTCTTC

V: TRBV28
D: NA
length: 15
size: NA
J: TRBJ2-3
CDR3: CASTSPGDLRDTQYF
DNA: TGTGCCAGCACCTCTCCAGGGGATCTTAGGGATACGCAGTATTTT

V: TRBV19
D: NA
length: 15
size: many
J: TRBJ1-1
CDR3: CASKGLGGQNTEAFF
DNA: TGTGCCAGTAAGGGCTTAGGAGGGCAGAACACTGAAGCTTTCTTT

V: TRBV7-9
D: NA
length: 14
size: NA
J: TRBJ1-2
CDR3: CASSLVGSLYGYTF
DNA: TGTGCCAGCAGCTTAGTTGGCAGCCTCTATGGCTACACCTTC

V: TRBV30
D: NA
length: 13
size: many
J: TRBJ1-5
CDR3: CAWSVGLNQPQHF
DNA: TGTGCCTGGAGTGTTGGCCTTAATCAGCCCCAGCATTTT